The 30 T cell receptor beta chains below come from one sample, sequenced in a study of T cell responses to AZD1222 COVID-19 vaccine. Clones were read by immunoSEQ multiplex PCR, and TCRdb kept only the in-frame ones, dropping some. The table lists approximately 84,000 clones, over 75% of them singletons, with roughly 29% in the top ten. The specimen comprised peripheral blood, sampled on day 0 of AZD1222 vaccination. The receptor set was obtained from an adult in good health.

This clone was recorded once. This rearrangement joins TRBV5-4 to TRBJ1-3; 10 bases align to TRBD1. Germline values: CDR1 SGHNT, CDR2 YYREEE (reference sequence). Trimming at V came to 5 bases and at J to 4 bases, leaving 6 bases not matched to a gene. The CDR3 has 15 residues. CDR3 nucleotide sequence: TGTGCCAGCAGTAGACAGGGGGCGTCAGGAAACACCATATATTTT. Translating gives CASSRQGASGNTIYF.

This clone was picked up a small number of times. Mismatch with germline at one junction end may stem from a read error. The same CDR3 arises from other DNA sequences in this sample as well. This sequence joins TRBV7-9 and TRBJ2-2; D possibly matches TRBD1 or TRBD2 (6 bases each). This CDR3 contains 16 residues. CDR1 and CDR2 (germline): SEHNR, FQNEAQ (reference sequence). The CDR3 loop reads CASSLGGLANTGELFF. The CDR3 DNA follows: TGTGCCAGCAGTTTAGGGGGGCTCGCGAACACCGGGGAGCTGTTTTTT.

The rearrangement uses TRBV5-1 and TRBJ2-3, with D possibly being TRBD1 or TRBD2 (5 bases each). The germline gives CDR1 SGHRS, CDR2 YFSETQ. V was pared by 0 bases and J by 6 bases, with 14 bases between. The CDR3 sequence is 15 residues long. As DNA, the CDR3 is TGCGCCAGCAGCTTGGTGGGACCTGGAGAGGATACGCAGTATTTT. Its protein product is CASSLVGPGEDTQYF.

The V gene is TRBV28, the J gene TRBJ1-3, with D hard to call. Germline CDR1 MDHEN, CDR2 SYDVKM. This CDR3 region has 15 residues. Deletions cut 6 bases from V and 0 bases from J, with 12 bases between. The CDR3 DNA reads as TGTGCCAGCAGCTCCGGACGGATCTCTGGAAACACCATATATTTT. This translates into CASSSGRISGNTIYF. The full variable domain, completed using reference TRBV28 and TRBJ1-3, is DVKVTQSSRYLVKRTGEKVFLECVQDMDHENMFWYRQDPGLGLRLIYFSYDVKMKEKGDIPEGYSVSREKKERFSLILESASTNQTSMYLCASSSGRISGNTIYFGEGSWLTVV.

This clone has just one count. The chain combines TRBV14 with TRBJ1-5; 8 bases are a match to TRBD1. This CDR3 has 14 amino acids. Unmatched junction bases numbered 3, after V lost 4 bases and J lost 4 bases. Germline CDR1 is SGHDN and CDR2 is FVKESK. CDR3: CASSRQGRNQPQHF. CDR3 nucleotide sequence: TGTGCCAGCAGCCGACAGGGGAGGAATCAGCCCCAGCATTTT.

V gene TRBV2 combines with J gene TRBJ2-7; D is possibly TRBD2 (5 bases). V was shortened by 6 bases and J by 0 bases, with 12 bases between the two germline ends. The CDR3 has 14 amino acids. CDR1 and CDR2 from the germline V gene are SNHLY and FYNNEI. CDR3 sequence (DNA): TGTGCCAGCAGCGGACTCCCGTCCTCCTACGAGCAGTACTTC. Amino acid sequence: CASSGLPSSYEQYF.

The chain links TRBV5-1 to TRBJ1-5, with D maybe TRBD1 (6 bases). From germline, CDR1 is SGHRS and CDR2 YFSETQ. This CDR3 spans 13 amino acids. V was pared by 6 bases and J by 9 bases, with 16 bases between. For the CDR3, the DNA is TGCGCCAGCAAGGAGGGGGTGGAAGGGCCCCAGCATTTT. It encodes CASKEGVEGPQHF.

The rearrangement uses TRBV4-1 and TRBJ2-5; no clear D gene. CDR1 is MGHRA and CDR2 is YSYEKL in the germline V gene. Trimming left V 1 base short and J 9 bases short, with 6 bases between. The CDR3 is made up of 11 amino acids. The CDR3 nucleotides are TGCGCCAGCAGCCAAGGCTGGGCCCAGTACTTC. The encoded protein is CASSQGWAQYF.

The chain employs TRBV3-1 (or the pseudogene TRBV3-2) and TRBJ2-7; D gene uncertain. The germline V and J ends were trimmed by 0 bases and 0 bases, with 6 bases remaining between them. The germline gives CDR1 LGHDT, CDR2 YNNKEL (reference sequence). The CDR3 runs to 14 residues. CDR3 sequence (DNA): TGTGCCAGCAGCCAAGATACCGTCTCCTACGAGCAGTACTTC. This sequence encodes CASSQDTVSYEQYF.

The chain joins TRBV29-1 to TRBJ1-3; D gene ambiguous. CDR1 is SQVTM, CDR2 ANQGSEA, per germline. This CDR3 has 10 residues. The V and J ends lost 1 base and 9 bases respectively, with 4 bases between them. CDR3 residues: CSVEAGTIYF. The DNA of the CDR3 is TGCAGCGTTGAAGCGGGCACCATATATTTT.

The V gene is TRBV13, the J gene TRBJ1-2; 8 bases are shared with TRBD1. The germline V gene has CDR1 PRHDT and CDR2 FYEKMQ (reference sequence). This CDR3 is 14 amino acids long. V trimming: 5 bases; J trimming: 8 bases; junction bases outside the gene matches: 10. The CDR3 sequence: CASSPDRGVRGYTF. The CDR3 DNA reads TGTGCCAGCAGCCCCGACAGGGGAGTACGGGGCTACACCTTC. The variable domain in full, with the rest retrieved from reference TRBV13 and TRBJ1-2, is AAGVIQSPRHLIKEKRETATLKCYPIPRHDTVYWYQQGPGQDPQFLISFYEKMQSDKGSIPDRFSAQQFSDYHSELNMSSLELGDSALYFCASSPDRGVRGYTFGSGTRLTVV.

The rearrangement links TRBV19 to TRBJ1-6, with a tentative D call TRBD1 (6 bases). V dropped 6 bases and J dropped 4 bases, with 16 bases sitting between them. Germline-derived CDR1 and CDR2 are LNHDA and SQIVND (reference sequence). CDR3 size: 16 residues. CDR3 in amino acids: CASRIGGGRYNSPLHF. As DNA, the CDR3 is TGTGCCAGTAGGATTGGCGGGGGCAGATATAATTCACCCCTCCACTTT.

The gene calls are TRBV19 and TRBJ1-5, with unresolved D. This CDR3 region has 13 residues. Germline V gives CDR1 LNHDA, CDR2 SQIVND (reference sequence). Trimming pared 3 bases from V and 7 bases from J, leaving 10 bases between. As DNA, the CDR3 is TGTGCCAGTAGTATCACTCGACTCCAGCCCCAGCATTTT. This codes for CASSITRLQPQHF.

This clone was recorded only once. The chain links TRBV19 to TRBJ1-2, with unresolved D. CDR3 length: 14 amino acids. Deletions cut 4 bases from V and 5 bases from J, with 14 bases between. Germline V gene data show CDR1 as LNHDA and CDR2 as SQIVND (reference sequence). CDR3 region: CASSTDPIGYGYTF. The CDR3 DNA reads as TGTGCCAGTAGTACCGACCCTATCGGATATGGCTACACCTTC.

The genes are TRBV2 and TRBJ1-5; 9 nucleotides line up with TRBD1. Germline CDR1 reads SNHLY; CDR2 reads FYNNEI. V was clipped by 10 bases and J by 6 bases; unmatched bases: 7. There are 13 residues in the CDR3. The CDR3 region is CATTGTGTQPQHF. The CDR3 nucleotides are TGTGCCACCACCGGGACAGGGACTCAGCCCCAGCATTTT.

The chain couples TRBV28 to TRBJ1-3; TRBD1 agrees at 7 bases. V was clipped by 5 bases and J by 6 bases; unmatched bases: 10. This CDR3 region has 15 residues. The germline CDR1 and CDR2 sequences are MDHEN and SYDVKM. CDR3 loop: CASSISSGTANTIYF. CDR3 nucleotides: TGTGCCAGCAGTATATCTTCCGGGACAGCAAACACCATATATTTT. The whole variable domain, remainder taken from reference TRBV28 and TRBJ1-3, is DVKVTQSSRYLVKRTGEKVFLECVQDMDHENMFWYRQDPGLGLRLIYFSYDVKMKEKGDIPEGYSVSREKKERFSLILESASTNQTSMYLCASSISSGTANTIYFGEGSWLTVV.

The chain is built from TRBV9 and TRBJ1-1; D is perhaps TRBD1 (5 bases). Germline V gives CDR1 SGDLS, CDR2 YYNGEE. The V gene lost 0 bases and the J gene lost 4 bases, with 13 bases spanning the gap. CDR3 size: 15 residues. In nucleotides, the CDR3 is TGTGCCAGCAGCGTAGAGCCAGGGTCGGGCACTGAAGCTTTCTTT. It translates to CASSVEPGSGTEAFF.

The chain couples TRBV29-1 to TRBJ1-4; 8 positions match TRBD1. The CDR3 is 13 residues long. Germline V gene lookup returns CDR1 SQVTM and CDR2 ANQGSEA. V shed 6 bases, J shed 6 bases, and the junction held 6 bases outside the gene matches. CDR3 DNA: TGCAGCGTCGCAGGGGGCGTGGATGAAAAACTGTTTTTT. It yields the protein CSVAGGVDEKLFF.

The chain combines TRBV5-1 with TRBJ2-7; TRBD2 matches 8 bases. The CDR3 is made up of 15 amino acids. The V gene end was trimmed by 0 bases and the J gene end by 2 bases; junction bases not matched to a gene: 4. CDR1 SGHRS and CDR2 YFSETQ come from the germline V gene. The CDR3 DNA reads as TGCGCCAGCAGCTTGGGAACTAGCGGAACCTACGAGCAGTACTTC. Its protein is CASSLGTSGTYEQYF.

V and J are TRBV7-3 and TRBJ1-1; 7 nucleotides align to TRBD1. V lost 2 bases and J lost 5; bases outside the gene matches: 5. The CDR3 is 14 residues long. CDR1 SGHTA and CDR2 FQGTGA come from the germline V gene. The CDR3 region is CASSLQGEKTEAFF. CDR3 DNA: TGTGCCAGCAGCTTACAGGGGGAAAAGACTGAAGCTTTCTTT.

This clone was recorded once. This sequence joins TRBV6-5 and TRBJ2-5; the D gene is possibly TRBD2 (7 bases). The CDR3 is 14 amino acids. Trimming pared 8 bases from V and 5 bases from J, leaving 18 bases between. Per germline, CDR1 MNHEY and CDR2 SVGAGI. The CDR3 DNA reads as TGTGCCAGCTCGAAGAGGGGGGGCGGGGAGACCCAGTACTTC. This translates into CASSKRGGGETQYF.

In DNA form, the CDR3 reads TGTGCCAGCACCATTCCTAGCGGAAATACGCAGTATTTT. Residues: CASTIPSGNTQYF. This chain links TRBV11-1 with TRBJ2-3, with 7 bases aligning to TRBD2. V gave up 7 bases and J gave up 7 bases; unmatched junction bases: 8. Per germline, CDR1 SGHAT and CDR2 FQDESV (reference sequence). CDR3 length equals 13 residues.

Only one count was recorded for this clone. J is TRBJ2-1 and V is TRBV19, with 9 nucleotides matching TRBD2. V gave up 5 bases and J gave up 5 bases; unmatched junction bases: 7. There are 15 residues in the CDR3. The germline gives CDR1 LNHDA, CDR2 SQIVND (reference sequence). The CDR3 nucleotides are TGTGCCAGTAGTCAAGGACTAGCGCCCAACAATGAGCAGTTCTTC. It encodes CASSQGLAPNNEQFF. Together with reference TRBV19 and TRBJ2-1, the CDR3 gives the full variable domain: DGGITQSPKYLFRKEGQNVTLSCEQNLNHDAMYWYRQDPGQGLRLIYYSQIVNDFQKGDIAEGYSVSREKKESFPLTVTSAQKNPTAFYLCASSQGLAPNNEQFFGPGTRLTVL.

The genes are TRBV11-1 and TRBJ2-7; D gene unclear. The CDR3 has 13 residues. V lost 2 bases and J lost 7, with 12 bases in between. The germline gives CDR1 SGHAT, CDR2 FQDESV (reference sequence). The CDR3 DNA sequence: TGTGCCAGCAGCTTAACGTCAGTCCCAGAGCAGTACTTC. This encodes CASSLTSVPEQYF.

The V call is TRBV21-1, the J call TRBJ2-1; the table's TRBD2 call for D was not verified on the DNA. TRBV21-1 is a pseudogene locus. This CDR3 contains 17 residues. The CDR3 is CASSPPGLAGGANEQFF. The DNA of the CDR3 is TGTGCCAGCAGCCCTCCGGGACTAGCGGGAGGTGCCAATGAGCAGTTCTTC.

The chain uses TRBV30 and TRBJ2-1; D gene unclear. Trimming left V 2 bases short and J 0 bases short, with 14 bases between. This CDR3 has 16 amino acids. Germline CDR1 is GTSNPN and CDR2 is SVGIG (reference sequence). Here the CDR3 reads CAWSTRLPSSYNEQFF. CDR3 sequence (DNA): TGTGCCTGGAGTACCCGCCTCCCCAGCTCCTACAATGAGCAGTTCTTC.

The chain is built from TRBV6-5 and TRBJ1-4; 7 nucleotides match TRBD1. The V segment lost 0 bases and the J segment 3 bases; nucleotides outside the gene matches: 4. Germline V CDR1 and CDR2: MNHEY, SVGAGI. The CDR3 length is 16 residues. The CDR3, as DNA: TGTGCCAGCAGTTACTCGACAGGGTCAGCTAATGAAAAACTGTTTTTT. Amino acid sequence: CASSYSTGSANEKLFF.

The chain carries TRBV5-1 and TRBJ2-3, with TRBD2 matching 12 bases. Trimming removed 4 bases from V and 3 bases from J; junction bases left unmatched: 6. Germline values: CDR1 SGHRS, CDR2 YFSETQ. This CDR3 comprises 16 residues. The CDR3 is CASSPLAGGPTDTQYF. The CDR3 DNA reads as TGCGCCAGCAGCCCGCTAGCGGGAGGGCCGACAGATACGCAGTATTTT.

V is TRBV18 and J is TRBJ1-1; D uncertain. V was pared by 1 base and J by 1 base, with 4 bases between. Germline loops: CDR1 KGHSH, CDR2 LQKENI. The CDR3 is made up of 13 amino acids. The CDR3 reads CASSPRENTEAFF. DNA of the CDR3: TGTGCCAGCTCACCACGGGAGAACACTGAAGCTTTCTTT.

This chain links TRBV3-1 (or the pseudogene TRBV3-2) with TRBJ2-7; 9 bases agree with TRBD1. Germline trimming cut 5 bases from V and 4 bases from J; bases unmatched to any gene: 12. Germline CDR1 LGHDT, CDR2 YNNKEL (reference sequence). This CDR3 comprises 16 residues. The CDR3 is CASSYHADRGGYEQYF. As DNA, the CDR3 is TGTGCCAGCAGCTACCATGCCGACAGGGGGGGATACGAGCAGTACTTC.